This T cell receptor beta chain appears in the sequencing data of a study of T cells in Graves' hyperthyroidism and ophthalmopathy. Study-wide findings and caveats: Using 13 V-J features, a model discriminated ophthalmopathy from stable hyperthyroidism. Most thyroid clonotypes expanded above 0.001 were also detected in blood.

The diagnoses drew upon clinical symptoms, serum thyroxine and TRAb, thyroid ultrasound and orbital computed tomography. The investigators amplified TCR beta CDR3 regions from RNA transcripts. First-round RT-PCR targeting the TCR CDR3 was performed with the HTBI primer set. Each CDR3 protein gets one entry after TCRdb re-called the multiplex PCR reads with MiXCR. The table includes under 400,000 distinct CDR3 sequences, roughly 13% detected once. There are a few counts of this clonotype. The target antigen is unknown. The specimen was blood. This receptor was obtained from a woman under 30 with Graves' hyperthyroidism.

CDR3 DNA sequence: TGTGCCAGCAGCCAAACCCCCGGGACAAACACTGAAGCTTTCTTT. Protein product: CASSQTPGTNTEAFF. The V call is TRBV7-2, the J call TRBJ1-1; possibly TRBD1 for D (6 bases). Trimming cost V 5 bases and J 2 bases, with 15 bases left between them. The germline V gene has CDR1 SGHTA and CDR2 FQGNSA. The CDR3 contains 15 residues.